One sample yielded the 10 T cell receptor beta chains listed below, sequenced in a study of Graves' ophthalmopathy and Graves' hyperthyroidism. The authors amplified TCR beta CDR3 regions from RNA transcripts. First-round RT-PCR used HTBI primers; second-round multiplex PCR followed. Each CDR3 protein gets one entry after TCRdb re-called the multiplex PCR reads with MiXCR. The table records hundreds of thousands of distinct CDR3 sequences, roughly 20% of them present only once. The sequenced material came from peripheral blood. The receptors stem from a woman in her late teens or twenties with stable Graves' hyperthyroidism.

The V gene is TRBV6-1, the J gene TRBJ2-5; 11 nucleotides agree with TRBD2. Per germline, CDR1 MNHNS and CDR2 SASEGT. The CDR3 has 15 amino acids. The ends lost 3 bases at V and 4 bases at J; junction bases unmatched: 4. The CDR3: CASSDLAGGPETQYF. The CDR3 DNA reads as TGTGCCAGCAGTGATTTAGCGGGGGGGCCAGAGACCCAGTACTTC.

This clonotype was seen many times. This chain links TRBV6-1 with TRBJ2-5, with D tentatively TRBD1 (6 bases). The germline V and J ends were trimmed by 2 bases and 2 bases, with 12 bases remaining between them. The germline gives CDR1 MNHNS, CDR2 SASEGT. CDR3 length: 15 residues. The CDR3 region is CASSELGTGQETQYF. Here the CDR3 DNA reads TGTGCCAGCAGTGAATTAGGTACAGGGCAAGAGACCCAGTACTTC.

The table lists this clonotype with many counts. A much larger clone is a single base away; this may be a read error. Written as DNA, the CDR3 is TGTGCCAGCAGTTGGACTAGGTTCATGGCCAAAAACATTAAGTACTTC. Translating gives CASSWTRFMAKNIKYF. This chain links TRBV6-2 or TRBV6-3 with TRBJ2-4; 7 nucleotides match TRBD2. In germline, CDR1 is MNHEY, CDR2 SVGEGT. This CDR3 region has 16 residues.

V gene TRBV11-2 combines with J gene TRBJ1-1; 7 bases fit TRBD1. The germline V gene has CDR1 SGHAT and CDR2 FQNNGV. The CDR3 spans 15 residues. V lost 5 bases, J lost 3 bases, and 9 bases stayed unmatched. The CDR3 loop is CASSVKAGGHTEAFF. The CDR3 DNA reads TGTGCCAGCAGCGTCAAGGCAGGGGGTCACACTGAAGCTTTCTTT. The full variable domain, rest sourced from reference TRBV11-2 and TRBJ1-1, is EAGVAQSPRYKIIEKRQSVAFWCNPISGHATLYWYQQILGQGPKLLIQFQNNGVVDDSQLPKDRFSAERLKGVDSTLKIQPAKLEDSAVYLCASSVKAGGHTEAFFGQGTRLTVV.

This clonotype showed up many times. CDR3 bases: TGTGCCAGCACAAAGCTCACAGGTTCTGTTGAAGCTTTCTTT. This sequence encodes CASTKLTGSVEAFF. V and J are TRBV6-1 and TRBJ1-1, with D possibly TRBD1 on 5 matching bases. The length of the CDR3 is 14 residues. Between the trimmed V and J ends, which lost 7 bases and 7 bases, there was a span of 19 bases. CDR1 and CDR2 from the germline V gene are MNHNS and SASEGT.

This clonotype was seen more than once but under ten times. The V call is TRBV30, the J call TRBJ2-7; no firm D call. This CDR3 is 14 amino acids long. The V gene lost 2 bases and the J gene lost 5 bases, with 16 bases spanning the gap. CDR1 is GTSNPN, CDR2 SVGIG, per germline (reference sequence). The CDR3 here is CAWSSISDANEQYF. In nucleotides, the CDR3 is TGTGCCTGGAGTTCTATTTCAGATGCCAACGAGCAGTACTTC. The variable domain in full, completed from reference TRBV30 and TRBJ2-7, reads SQTIHQWPATLVQPVGSPLSLECTVEGTSNPNLYWYRQAAGRGLQLLFYSVGIGQISSEVPQNLSASRPQDRQFILSSKKLLLSDSGFYLCAWSSISDANEQYFGPGTRLTVT.

The V gene is TRBV6-2 or TRBV6-3, the J gene TRBJ2-7; 7 bases map to TRBD1. Germline-derived CDR1 and CDR2 are MNHEY and SVGEGT. Trimming took 6 bases from V and 0 from J; bases not matched to a gene: 8. CDR3 length: 15 amino acids. CDR3 bases: TGTGCCAGCAGAAAAACCGGGACAGTCTCCTACGAGCAGTACTTC. Its translation is CASRKTGTVSYEQYF.

In this sample, this clonotype turned up many times. This rearrangement joins TRBV7-2 to TRBJ1-6, with D unclear. Looked up from germline, CDR1 is SGHTA and CDR2 is FQGNSA. This CDR3 has 13 amino acids. Trimming cost V 0 bases and J 13 bases, with 10 bases left between them. DNA of the CDR3: TGTGCCAGCAGCTTAGCCGGTTCTGGGCCCCTCCACTTT. Protein product: CASSLAGSGPLHF.

This clonotype has at least ten counts. This chain's CDR3 is CASSQGSGPYEQYF. CDR3 nucleotide sequence: TGCGCCAGCAGCCAGGGAAGCGGGCCCTACGAGCAGTACTTC. The J gene is TRBJ2-7, the V gene TRBV4-1; D is perhaps TRBD2 (6 bases). CDR1 and CDR2 (germline): MGHRA, YSYEKL. V dropped 3 bases and J dropped 2 bases, with 11 bases sitting between them. The CDR3 sequence is 14 residues long.

Many counts were recorded for this clonotype. The rearrangement joins TRBV27 to TRBJ2-7; D call uncertain. The V end was cut by 5 bases, the J end by 2 bases, with 13 bases between. The CDR3 length is 14 residues. CDR1 and CDR2 from the germline V gene are MNHEY and SMNVEV (reference sequence). The chain's CDR3 is CASSPDFGAYEQYF. The CDR3 DNA reads TGTGCCAGCAGTCCTGACTTTGGAGCCTACGAGCAGTACTTC.